This T cell receptor (beta chain) was captured by sequencing in a study of blood T cell repertoires in COVID-19. How the authors handled the data: Cell counts per sample came from amplifying reference gene primers. The table came from immunoSEQ multiplex PCR; TCRdb's copy has only in-frame clones and leaves some out. V, J and clone size reflect that table, while D and trimming were determined from the DNA. The sample holds about 300,000 clones, about 83% seen once. Per germline, CDR1 MNHEY and CDR2 SVGEGT. Trimming removed 1 base from V and 3 bases from J, with 21 bases in between. The CDR3 consists of 18 residues.

The sequenced sample was peripheral blood. V gene TRBV6-2 or TRBV6-3 combines with J gene TRBJ1-1; possibly TRBD1 for D (5 bases). The clonotype was recovered from a woman in her fifties or sixties with acute or convalescent COVID-19. CDR3 in DNA: TGTGCCAGCAGTTACTTAACTAAAAGGCCAGGGTCGCACACTGAAGCTTTCTTT. It is translated as CASSYLTKRPGSHTEAFF.